The 3 T cell receptor beta chains in this list originate from one sample, sequenced in a study of T-cell memory formation after mild COVID-19. TCRdb processed the 5' RACE reads anew with MiXCR; each CDR3 protein has one entry. The data hold about 270,000 distinct CDR3 sequences, with 16% observed a single time. Source material: PBMCs or a T cell subset sorted from them (not recorded which). Receptor source: a man aged 18 to 35 who had mild COVID-19 (a few samples of this study predate the infection). Cell type and time point are not known.

This clonotype was observed a handful of times. The chain is built from TRBV9 and TRBJ1-2, with TRBD1 as a possible D gene (6 bases). Germline V lookup: CDR1 SGDLS, CDR2 YYNGEE. The CDR3 extends over 16 amino acids. The germline V and J ends were trimmed by 0 bases and 4 bases, with 16 bases remaining between them. The CDR3 loop is CASSVGESRGGYGYTF. Here the CDR3 DNA reads TGTGCCAGCAGCGTAGGAGAATCCAGGGGTGGCTATGGCTACACCTTC.

This clonotype has just one count. The rearrangement uses TRBV7-2 and TRBJ2-3; no firm D call. This CDR3 contains 15 residues. CDR1 SGHTA and CDR2 FQGNSA come from the germline V gene. Deletions cut 5 bases from V and 2 bases from J, with 14 bases between. The CDR3 reads CASSPRPLVTDTQYF. In DNA, the CDR3 is TGTGCCAGCAGCCCCCGACCCCTAGTCACAGATACGCAGTATTTT. The full variable domain, with the rest looked up from reference TRBV7-2 and TRBJ2-3, is GAGVSQSPSNKVTEKGKDVELRCDPISGHTALYWYRQSLGQGLEFLIYFQGNSAPDKSGLPSDRFSAERTGGSVSTLTIQRTQQEDSAVYLCASSPRPLVTDTQYFGPGTRLTVL.

Ten or more counts support this clonotype. V gene TRBV20-1 combines with J gene TRBJ1-2; D not resolved. V lost 0 bases, J lost 10 bases, and 3 bases lay in between. The V gene's germline CDR1 is DFQATT and CDR2 SNEGSKA (reference sequence). This CDR3 spans 9 amino acids. The CDR3 sequence is CSARDAYTF. CDR3 nucleotides: TGCAGTGCTAGAGATGCCTACACCTTC.